A selection of T cell receptor beta chains follows, all from one sample in a study. TCRdb used MiXCR to reprocess the 5' RACE reads, holding one entry per CDR3 protein. The sample has about 7,200 distinct CDR3 sequences; 35% to 45% are singletons. Sequencing was done on a sample of memory CD4+ T cells sorted from blood. The receptors were gathered from a female donor with breast cancer. The CDR3 runs from the conserved cysteine through the conserved F or W. The order of the fields is clone size, D gene, J gene, V gene, CDR3 protein, CDR3 DNA. D genes are given only for firm matches. Not all rows give a size; the values are once, few, many and, for expanded clones, a class.

size: NA; D: NA; J: TRBJ1-4; V: TRBV11-2; CDR3: CASSLSSGEKLFF; DNA: TGTGCCAGCAGCTTATCCTCGGGGGAAAAACTGTTTTTT
size: NA; D: TRBD2; J: TRBJ2-1; V: TRBV6-2/TRBV6-3; CDR3: CASSYSGLVYNEQFF; DNA: TGTGCCAGCAGTTACTCGGGACTAGTTTACAATGAGCAGTTCTTC
size: NA; D: NA; J: TRBJ1-5; V: TRBV6-5; CDR3: CASSPTGQPNQPQHF; DNA: TGTGCCAGCAGTCCCACCGGGCAGCCCAATCAGCCCCAGCATTTT
size: NA; D: NA; J: TRBJ1-2; V: TRBV20-1; CDR3: CSAWGGNYGYTF; DNA: TGCAGTGCTTGGGGGGGTAACTATGGCTACACCTTC
size: NA; D: TRBD2; J: TRBJ2-5; V: TRBV5-1; CDR3: CASSSGPSGVETQYF; DNA: TGCGCCAGCAGCTCCGGCCCTAGCGGAGTGGAGACCCAGTACTTC
size: NA; D: TRBD1; J: TRBJ1-6; V: TRBV5-1; CDR3: CASSRDSDNSPHHF; DNA: TGCGCCAGCAGCCGGGACAGCGATAATTCACCCCACCACTTT
size: few; D: TRBD2; J: TRBJ2-2; V: TRBV4-2; CDR3: CASSQEGASGRAGELFF; DNA: TGTGCCAGCAGCCAAGAAGGGGCTAGCGGGAGGGCCGGGGAGCTGTTTTTT
size: few; D: TRBD2; J: TRBJ2-5; V: TRBV4-2; CDR3: CASSQEWNGRAQGTQYF; DNA: TGTGCCAGCAGCCAAGAATGGAACGGGAGGGCACAAGGGACCCAGTACTTC
size: NA; D: TRBD2; J: TRBJ2-1; V: TRBV27; CDR3: CASSSGLALFF; DNA: TGTGCCAGCAGTTCGGGACTAGCTCTGTTCTTC
size: medium-sized; D: TRBD2; J: TRBJ2-7; V: TRBV20-1; CDR3: CSAESTREPYEQYF; DNA: TGCAGTGCTGAATCCACGCGGGAGCCCTACGAGCAGTACTTC
size: NA; D: NA; J: TRBJ2-7; V: TRBV5-1; CDR3: CASSSQDSSYEQYF; DNA: TGCGCCAGCAGCTCCCAGGACAGTTCCTACGAGCAGTACTTC
size: few; D: NA; J: TRBJ2-1; V: TRBV5-1; CDR3: CASSLDLGGGLDEQFF; DNA: TGCGCCAGCAGCTTGGACTTAGGCGGGGGCCTCGATGAGCAGTTCTTC
size: few; D: TRBD1; J: TRBJ2-2; V: TRBV10-3; CDR3: CAISERGGQGIGELFF; DNA: TGTGCCATCAGTGAGCGAGGGGGACAGGGGATCGGGGAGCTGTTTTTT
size: few; D: NA; J: TRBJ2-3; V: TRBV15; CDR3: CATSSTLIRSTDTQYF; DNA: TGTGCCACCAGCAGTACACTAATCAGAAGCACAGATACGCAGTATTTT
size: NA; D: NA; J: TRBJ2-3; V: TRBV5-4; CDR3: CASSLDLAGRDTQYF; DNA: TGTGCCAGCAGCTTGGACCTGGCCGGGCGGGATACGCAGTATTTT
size: NA; D: TRBD2; J: TRBJ2-1; V: TRBV3-1; CDR3: CASSQRGISCNEQFF; DNA: TGTGCCAGCAGCCAGCGGGGGATCTCCTGCAATGAGCAGTTCTTC
size: NA; D: NA; J: TRBJ2-1; V: TRBV4-1; CDR3: CASSQELDNEQFF; DNA: TGCGCCAGCAGCCAAGAGCTAGACAATGAGCAGTTCTTC
size: few; D: TRBD1; J: TRBJ1-2; V: TRBV29-1; CDR3: CSVEDTGQGWEDGYTF; DNA: TGCAGCGTTGAAGATACGGGACAGGGGTGGGAGGATGGCTACACCTTC
size: few; D: NA; J: TRBJ1-1; V: TRBV7-8; CDR3: CASLRGDTEAFF; DNA: TGTGCCAGCCTCCGGGGGGACACTGAAGCTTTCTTT
size: few; D: TRBD2; J: TRBJ2-1; V: TRBV4-2; CDR3: CASSQVSASGNEQFF; DNA: TGTGCCAGCAGCCAAGTATCGGCTAGCGGCAATGAGCAGTTCTTC
size: NA; D: TRBD1; J: TRBJ1-1; V: TRBV7-9; CDR3: CASSLLDRGTFF; DNA: TGTGCCAGCAGCTTACTGGACAGGGGAACTTTCTTT
size: NA; D: TRBD2; J: TRBJ2-7; V: TRBV6-2/TRBV6-3; CDR3: CASSGTSGSSEQCF; DNA: TGTGCCAGCAGCGGGACTAGCGGGAGTTCCGAGCAGTGCTTC
size: few; D: NA; J: TRBJ2-7; V: TRBV2; CDR3: CASSEGFNEQYF; DNA: TGTGCCAGCAGTGAGGGGTTCAACGAGCAGTACTTC
size: large; D: NA; J: TRBJ2-1; V: TRBV4-1; CDR3: CASSQEGLGSEQFF; DNA: TGCGCCAGCAGCCAAGAGGGCCTGGGGAGTGAGCAGTTCTTC
size: few; D: NA; J: TRBJ2-1; V: TRBV6-5; CDR3: CASSGRFNEQFF; DNA: TGTGCCAGCAGTGGACGGTTCAATGAGCAGTTCTTC
size: NA; D: NA; J: TRBJ1-4; V: TRBV6-1; CDR3: CASSVTGSTNEKLFF; DNA: TGTGCCAGCAGTGTAACAGGTTCCACTAATGAAAAACTGTTTTTT
size: few; D: TRBD2; J: TRBJ2-1; V: TRBV10-3; CDR3: CAISERGIAGVNEQFF; DNA: TGTGCCATCAGTGAGAGGGGGATAGCGGGGGTCAATGAGCAGTTCTTC
size: medium-sized; D: TRBD1; J: TRBJ2-7; V: TRBV20-1; CDR3: CRIQGAYTYEQYF; DNA: TGCAGGATACAGGGGGCCTACACCTACGAGCAGTACTTC
size: medium-sized; D: TRBD1; J: TRBJ2-1; V: TRBV25-1; CDR3: CASSVERWTGHNEQFF; DNA: TGTGCCAGCAGTGTCGAGCGGTGGACAGGCCACAATGAGCAGTTCTTC
size: NA; D: NA; J: TRBJ2-2; V: TRBV11-3; CDR3: CASSPIHTGELFF; DNA: TGTGCCAGCAGCCCCATTCATACCGGGGAGCTGTTTTTT
size: NA; D: TRBD1; J: TRBJ2-1; V: TRBV7-2; CDR3: CASSLAGQGGNEQFF; DNA: TGTGCCAGCAGCTTAGCGGGACAGGGGGGCAATGAGCAGTTCTTC
size: medium-sized; D: TRBD2; J: TRBJ2-7; V: TRBV7-6; CDR3: CASSLGAGAIEQYF; DNA: TGTGCCAGCAGCTTAGGGGCGGGAGCCATAGAGCAGTACTTC
size: few; D: NA; J: TRBJ1-1; V: TRBV7-9; CDR3: CASSDRGGGSTEAFF; DNA: TGTGCCAGCAGCGACCGGGGGGGTGGGAGCACTGAAGCTTTCTTT
size: NA; D: NA; J: TRBJ2-5; V: TRBV7-2; CDR3: CASSLVGGRETQYF; DNA: TGTGCCAGCAGCTTAGTCGGGGGCCGAGAGACCCAGTACTTC
size: few; D: NA; J: TRBJ2-5; V: TRBV7-2; CDR3: CASSPQAVQETQYF; DNA: TGTGCCAGCAGCCCCCAAGCGGTACAAGAGACCCAGTACTTC
size: NA; D: NA; J: TRBJ2-7; V: TRBV12-3/TRBV12-4; CDR3: CASSAQGYEQYF; DNA: TGTGCCAGCAGTGCGCAGGGATACGAGCAGTACTTC
size: NA; D: NA; J: TRBJ2-3; V: TRBV2; CDR3: CASSEGQRDTQYF; DNA: TGTGCCAGCAGTGAAGGGCAGAGAGATACGCAGTATTTT
size: NA; D: TRBD1; J: TRBJ2-3; V: TRBV12-3/TRBV12-4; CDR3: CASRQGQDTQYF; DNA: TGTGCCAGCAGACAGGGACAGGATACGCAGTATTTT
size: large; D: TRBD1; J: TRBJ1-2; V: TRBV12-3/TRBV12-4; CDR3: CASRASGTGGGYTF; DNA: TGTGCCAGCAGAGCTTCCGGGACAGGGGGCGGCTACACCTTC
size: once; D: NA; J: TRBJ1-5; V: TRBV27; CDR3: CASSSSYSNQPQRF; DNA: TGTGCCAGCAGTTCCAGCTATAGCAATCAGCCCCAGCGTTTT
size: NA; D: NA; J: TRBJ2-5; V: TRBV7-9; CDR3: CASSLSRAKETQYF; DNA: TGTGCCAGCAGCTTAAGCAGAGCTAAAGAGACCCAGTACTTC
size: medium-sized; D: NA; J: TRBJ1-2; V: TRBV27; CDR3: CASSLNTGEYGYTF; DNA: TGTGCCAGCAGTTTAAACACAGGAGAATATGGCTACACCTTC